This record looks at one TCR beta chain sequence and its context. Sequencing used immunoSEQ multiplex PCR; TCRdb keeps in-frame clones, though not all of them. The sample lists 52,000 or so clones; approximately 80% were seen once. These data originate in a study of radiotherapy plus CTLA-4 blockade in lung cancer. CDR1 and CDR2 (germline): SEHNR, FQNEAQ (reference sequence). CDR3 length: 13 residues. J lost 7 bases, V lost 5 bases, and 4 bases had no gene match. This sequence originates from a human donor with non-small cell lung cancer whose response to radiotherapy plus ipilimumab could not be evaluated. The chain is built from TRBV7-9 and TRBJ2-2; 7 positions agree with TRBD1. Sequenced here: peripheral blood, sampled from a patient treated with radiotherapy plus ipilimumab. DNA for the CDR3: TGTGCCAGCAGCAACAGGGGTAGCGGGGAGCTGTTTTTT. It translates to CASSNRGSGELFF. The full variable domain, its missing parts supplied by reference TRBV7-9 and TRBJ2-2, is DTGVSQNPRHKITKRGQNVTFRCDPISEHNRLYWYRQTLGQGPEFLTYFQNEAQLEKSRLLSDRFSAERPKGSFSTLEIQRTEQGDSAMYLCASSNRGSGELFFGEGSRLTVL.